This T cell receptor beta chain emerged from a study of cytomegalovirus exposure and HLA in healthy donors. Turning to the study itself: Falling in the Caucasian-associated ancestry cluster were 81% of 398 genotyped donors. General study findings and limits: Previously analyzed data showed that most TCR beta V segments were productive at a frequency of about 87% or about 30%. The authors later found TCR association rates varying by HLA locus, with DRB1 most and HLA-C fewest.

60 Vbeta and 13 Jbeta primers were used in PCR. Repertoires were generated with immunoSEQ multiplex PCR, while TCRdb's copy carries only in-frame clones and drops some. The data contain more than 150,000 clones, roughly four fifths of them singletons. From germline, CDR1 is SGHAT and CDR2 FQNNGV. This CDR3 is built from 14 residues. Losses at the gene ends were 7 bases for V and 7 bases for J; bases not matched to a gene: 4. As to this clone: The antigen remains undetermined.

The rearrangement links TRBV11-2 to TRBJ1-6; 10 nucleotides agree with TRBD1. The sequence came from a man between 18 and 29 years old in good health and CMV-seronegative. Input material: PBMCs. CDR3 nucleotide sequence: TGTGCCAGCAACCCGGGACAGGGGAATTCACCCCTCCACTTT. It specifies CASNPGQGNSPLHF.